Shown below are 6 T cell receptor beta chains from a single sample sequenced in a study of Graves' ophthalmopathy and Graves' hyperthyroidism. Amplification from RNA transcripts yielded the TCR beta CDR3 regions. RT-PCR was first run with HTBI primers, then multiplex PCR in a second round. TCRdb used MiXCR to reprocess the multiplex PCR reads, holding one entry per CDR3 protein. The sample consists of a few hundred thousand distinct CDR3 sequences, 15% to 17% of them appearing once. Sequenced material: peripheral blood. These receptors were collected from a woman aged 18 to 35 with stable Graves' hyperthyroidism.

This clonotype has ten or more counts. This sequence joins TRBV15 and TRBJ2-2; no clear D gene. This CDR3 region has 14 residues. Trimming cost V 0 bases and J 6 bases, with 8 bases left between them. Germline CDR1 is LNHNV and CDR2 is YYDKDF (reference sequence). CDR3 residues: CATSRDPPAGELFF. The CDR3 DNA is TGTGCCACCAGCAGAGACCCCCCCGCCGGGGAGCTGTTTTTT.

In its sample, this clonotype was seen a few times. The gene calls are TRBV11-1 and TRBJ2-5; 7 bases fit TRBD1. The germline V gene encodes CDR1 SGHAT and CDR2 FQDESV (reference sequence). Trimming removed 0 bases from V and 1 base from J; junction bases left unmatched: 8. The CDR3 length is 17 residues. In DNA, the CDR3 is TGTGCCAGCAGCTTAGCGGGTTATAGGGACAGCCAAGAGACCCAGTACTTC. It encodes CASSLAGYRDSQETQYF.

The chain carries TRBV11-2 and TRBJ1-5, with unresolved D. This CDR3 is 13 amino acids long. The germline V and J ends were trimmed by 3 bases and 3 bases, with 6 bases remaining between them. Germline loops: CDR1 SGHAT, CDR2 FQNNGV. CDR3 in amino acids: CASSFFTNQPQHF. CDR3 in DNA: TGTGCCAGCAGCTTCTTTACCAATCAGCCCCAGCATTTT.

This clonotype was observed many times. J is TRBJ1-2 and V is TRBV15, with 9 bases that match TRBD1. The trim removed 4 bases at V and 3 bases at J, leaving 9 bases unmatched. CDR3 length: 16 residues. The germline V gene encodes CDR1 LNHNV and CDR2 YYDKDF (reference sequence). For the CDR3, the DNA is TGTGCCACCAGCAACAACAGACGGGACAGGGACTATGGCTACACCTTC. It translates to CATSNNRRDRDYGYTF.

This clonotype was detected ten times or more. The V and J genes are TRBV6-4 and TRBJ1-1; 7 bases line up with TRBD1. V lost 6 bases to trimming and J lost 5 bases; unmatched junction nucleotides: 6. Germline V CDR1 and CDR2: MRHNA, SNTAGT. The CDR3 spans 13 residues. DNA of the CDR3: TGTGCCAGCAGCGAGACAGGGTGGACTGAAGCTTTCTTT. It is translated as CASSETGWTEAFF.

To note about this clonotype: A read error is possible here, since a much larger clone lies one base away. V and J are TRBV20-1 and TRBJ2-5; 9 bases are a match to TRBD2. CDR1 and CDR2 from the germline V gene are DFQATT and SNEGSKA (reference sequence). This CDR3 has 16 amino acids. CDR3 coding DNA: TGCAGTGCTAGGCCGCTTGGTGCGGGGGGGCCTGGGACCAAGTACTTC. Its protein is CSARPLGAGGPGTKYF.